These 22 T cell receptor beta chains came from one sample sequenced in a study of cytomegalovirus exposure and HLA in healthy donors. The PCR made use of 60 Vbeta and 13 Jbeta primers. Using immunoSEQ multiplex PCR, the repertoire was profiled, and TCRdb retains in-frame clones only, with some absent. This repertoire comprises about 64,000 clones; its ten largest clones make up 3.6%. The sample was PBMCs. The source of these receptors is a woman younger than 30 in good health and CMV-seronegative.

The chain joins TRBV6-5 to TRBJ2-1; no clear D. Trimming stripped 0 bases from V and 8 bases from J, with 11 bases between. Germline CDR1 is MNHEY and CDR2 is SVGAGI. The CDR3 extends over 14 amino acids. The CDR3 loop reads CASSYSRPEDEQFF. CDR3 in DNA: TGTGCCAGCAGTTACTCGAGGCCCGAGGATGAGCAGTTCTTC.

The J gene is TRBJ1-1, the V gene TRBV28; D call uncertain. This CDR3 region has 15 residues. CDR1 is MDHEN, CDR2 SYDVKM, per germline. Trimming cost V 2 bases and J 12 bases, with 22 bases left between them. CDR3 bases: TGTGCCAGCAGTTTACGTTCTCGTCCGGCGGGTAGGACTTTCTTT. It encodes CASSLRSRPAGRTFF.

This sequence joins TRBV25-1 and TRBJ2-1; 11 nucleotides match TRBD2. Trimming took 3 bases from V and 0 from J; bases not matched to a gene: 7. In germline, CDR1 is MGHDK, CDR2 SYGVNS. The CDR3 length is 18 residues. The CDR3 DNA reads TGTGCCAGCAGTGAGGAGGTAGCGGGAGGGCCCTCCTACAATGAGCAGTTCTTC. It codes for CASSEEVAGGPSYNEQFF.

The CDR3 reads CASSYPRSSYTF. The CDR3, as DNA: TGTGCCAGCAGTTATCCCCGGAGCAGCTACACCTTC. The chain uses TRBV28 and TRBJ1-2, with no clear D. Trimming stripped 4 bases from V and 9 bases from J, with 12 bases between. The germline CDR1 and CDR2 sequences are MDHEN and SYDVKM. This CDR3 is built from 12 residues.

The rearrangement links TRBV7-6 to TRBJ2-7; 9 nucleotides align to TRBD1. Germline lookup yields CDR1 SGHVS and CDR2 FNYEAQ. J lost 5 bases, V lost 5 bases, and 13 bases had no gene match. The CDR3 runs 16 residues. The CDR3 is CASSQVQGQGPDEQYF. CDR3 nucleotides: TGTGCCAGCAGCCAAGTCCAAGGACAGGGGCCGGACGAGCAGTACTTC.

J is TRBJ1-1 and V is TRBV6-5, with D unresolved. The CDR3 is 14 residues long. Trimming stripped 7 bases from V and 1 base from J, with 13 bases between. CDR1 and CDR2 (germline): MNHEY, SVGAGI. The DNA for the CDR3 is TGTGCCAGCAAAAGACTGGCGGGGAACACTGAAGCTTTCTTT. Translated: CASKRLAGNTEAFF.

V usage is TRBV7-9 and J usage is TRBJ1-2, with no clear D. The CDR3 has 12 residues. CDR1 is SEHNR, CDR2 FQNEAQ, per germline (reference sequence). Trimming pared 5 bases from V and 6 bases from J, leaving 10 bases between. In DNA form, the CDR3 reads TGTGCCAGCAGCCTTGGACTGGATGGCTACACCTTC. Translation gives CASSLGLDGYTF.

The V call is TRBV28, the J call TRBJ1-1; possible D gene TRBD1, 5 bases. Trimming shortened V by 11 bases and J by 4 bases, and 11 bases separated the two germline ends. Per germline, CDR1 MDHEN and CDR2 SYDVKM. This CDR3 has 11 residues. CDR3: CACRGGTEAFF. The CDR3 region has the DNA TGTGCCTGTCGCGGGGGCACTGAAGCTTTCTTT.

The chain combines TRBV30 with TRBJ2-3; the match to TRBD2 covers 8 bases. The J segment lost 4 bases and the V segment lost 4 bases, leaving 7 bases of the junction unmatched. This CDR3 is 14 amino acids long. The germline CDR1 and CDR2 sequences are GTSNPN and SVGIG (reference sequence). The CDR3 DNA sequence: TGTGCCTGGAATCTTCGGGGGGGCGCAGATACGCAGTATTTT. It translates to CAWNLRGGADTQYF.

The genes are TRBV19 and TRBJ1-6, with D maybe TRBD1 (6 bases). Per the germline V gene, CDR1 is LNHDA and CDR2 is SQIVND (reference sequence). The CDR3 is 15 residues long. V was shortened by 4 bases and J by 8 bases, with 15 bases between the two germline ends. This CDR3 is CASSTFWGRDSPLHF. Here the CDR3 DNA reads TGTGCCAGTAGTACCTTCTGGGGGCGAGATTCACCCCTCCACTTT.

This chain links TRBV5-6 with TRBJ1-2; maybe TRBD1 (6 bases). The CDR3 has 13 amino acids. V was trimmed by 4 bases and J by 5 bases, leaving 12 bases between them. Germline V gives CDR1 SGHDT, CDR2 YYEEEE. The DNA for the CDR3 is TGTGCCAGCAGCCCCGGACAGCGATATGGCTACACCTTC. This codes for CASSPGQRYGYTF.

The V gene is TRBV6-5, the J gene TRBJ2-7; D is perhaps TRBD2 (5 bases). Trimming took off 2 bases at V and 2 bases at J, with 13 bases between the two ends. The CDR3 extends over 15 amino acids. Germline CDR1 MNHEY, CDR2 SVGAGI. For the CDR3, the DNA is TGTGCCAGCAGTTACCGTGAAGGGAGCGCCTACGAGCAGTACTTC. Translating gives CASSYREGSAYEQYF.

The rearrangement uses TRBV5-6 and TRBJ2-7; no reliable D call. Per the germline V gene, CDR1 is SGHDT and CDR2 is YYEEEE. This CDR3 spans 12 amino acids. V lost 0 bases, J lost 6 bases, and 7 bases lay in between. This chain's CDR3 is CASSLVSSEQYF. For the CDR3, the DNA is TGTGCCAGCAGCTTGGTAAGCTCCGAGCAGTACTTC.

The J gene is TRBJ2-2, the V gene TRBV5-6; possibly TRBD2 for D (6 bases). Germline V CDR1 and CDR2: SGHDT, YYEEEE. V was trimmed by 4 bases and J by 6 bases, leaving 19 bases between them. The CDR3 extends over 16 amino acids. In DNA, the CDR3 is TGTGCCAGCAGCCCGACGGGAGCTCTCGGTTCCGGGGAGCTGTTTTTT. Its protein product is CASSPTGALGSGELFF.

The V and J genes are TRBV6-1 and TRBJ1-5, with unresolved D. In germline, CDR1 is MNHNS, CDR2 SASEGT. This CDR3 region has 13 residues. The germline V and J ends were trimmed by 6 bases and 11 bases, with 17 bases remaining between them. The CDR3 loop reads CASRSGVRSAQHF. For the CDR3, the DNA is TGTGCCAGCAGATCCGGGGTGCGATCGGCCCAGCATTTT.

The rearrangement uses TRBV11-2 and TRBJ2-7; TRBD1 might be the D (6 bases). Trimming removed 1 base at V and 2 bases at J, with 9 bases between. From germline, CDR1 is SGHAT and CDR2 FQNNGV. This CDR3 is built from 14 residues. The CDR3 loop reads CASSLGQGTYEQYF. The CDR3 coding sequence is TGTGCCAGCAGCTTAGGGCAGGGGACCTACGAGCAGTACTTC.

The CDR3 spells CASSGPGTGFQPQHF. The CDR3 DNA reads TGTGCCAGCAGTGGACCCGGGACAGGGTTCCAGCCCCAGCATTTT. This chain connects TRBV6-1 to TRBJ1-5; 9 bases align to TRBD1. Germline CDR1 and CDR2: MNHNS and SASEGT. CDR3 length equals 15 residues. With V trimmed by 4 bases and J by 7 bases, 8 bases remained unmatched.

This chain uses TRBV6-1 with TRBJ1-2; a possible D gene is TRBD1 (6 bases). V shed 4 bases and J shed 6 bases, with 18 bases lying between them. Germline-derived CDR1 and CDR2 are MNHNS and SASEGT. The CDR3 totals 15 residues. Here the CDR3 reads CASSAVTGFVHGYTF. For the CDR3, the DNA is TGTGCCAGCAGTGCGGTTACAGGGTTTGTTCATGGCTACACCTTC.

V usage is TRBV6-1 and J usage is TRBJ1-2, with 9 bases lining up with TRBD1. The CDR3 is 14 residues long. Trimming cost V 5 bases and J 5 bases; bases outside gene matches: 6. Germline CDR1 and CDR2: MNHNS and SASEGT. The CDR3 reads CASSSTGGRYGYTF. The CDR3 coding sequence is TGTGCCAGCAGTTCTACAGGGGGCAGGTATGGCTACACCTTC.

The chain combines TRBV25-1 with TRBJ1-1, with D uncertain. The CDR3 loop spans 17 amino acids. Trimming removed 1 base from V and 3 bases from J, with 18 bases in between. The germline V gene encodes CDR1 MGHDK and CDR2 SYGVNS. The CDR3 protein is CASSESSSRLPDTEAFF. The DNA of the CDR3 is TGTGCCAGCAGTGAATCGTCTTCGCGCCTCCCGGACACTGAAGCTTTCTTT.

The rearrangement uses TRBV27 and TRBJ1-6, with D perhaps matching TRBD1 (6 bases). The CDR3 spans 15 residues. V lost 8 bases and J 12 bases, leaving 23 bases between the germline ends. Per germline, CDR1 MNHEY and CDR2 SMNVEV (reference sequence). CDR3 in amino acids: CASGQFGAGELPLHF. The CDR3, as DNA: TGTGCCAGCGGTCAATTCGGGGCAGGGGAGTTACCCCTCCACTTT.

The chain employs TRBV6-5 and TRBJ1-1; TRBD1 is a possible D gene (5 bases). The CDR3 is 15 amino acids. V gave up 7 bases and J gave up 0 bases, with 15 bases separating them. CDR1 is MNHEY and CDR2 is SVGAGI in the germline V gene. The chain's CDR3 is CASTRGGGMNTEAFF. CDR3 in DNA: TGTGCCAGCACTCGGGGCGGGGGAATGAACACTGAAGCTTTCTTT.